This is a list of T cell receptor beta chains from one sample in a study of blood T cell repertoires in COVID-19. TCRdb keeps only in-frame clones here, not all; method: immunoSEQ multiplex PCR. The data contain fewer than 250,000 clones, 65% to 85% of them singletons. Sequencing was performed on peripheral blood. The receptors were sampled from a man aged 45-65 years with active or convalescent COVID-19. The CDR3 runs from the conserved cysteine through the conserved F or W. D genes are given only for firm matches. For some rows the clone size is stated as once, few or many, or as a class when expanded; others skip it.

v_gene: TRBV27; j_gene: TRBJ1-5; d_gene: .; abundance: .; CDR3aa: CASSLFSARNQPQHF
v_gene: TRBV25-1; j_gene: TRBJ2-1; d_gene: TRBD2; abundance: .; CDR3aa: CASSDPGLAGGLYEQFF
v_gene: TRBV7-8; j_gene: TRBJ1-2; d_gene: .; abundance: .; CDR3aa: CASSPISQGELSYGYTF
v_gene: TRBV15; j_gene: TRBJ2-2; d_gene: TRBD1; abundance: .; CDR3aa: CATSRGQGASTGELFF
v_gene: TRBV10-3; j_gene: TRBJ1-1; d_gene: TRBD1; abundance: .; CDR3aa: CAISGAGQTNTEAFF
v_gene: TRBV18; j_gene: TRBJ2-7; d_gene: .; abundance: .; CDR3aa: CASSPLMRPIETYEQYF
v_gene: TRBV10-3; j_gene: TRBJ2-1; d_gene: .; abundance: .; CDR3aa: CAITPREGTPNAWEQFF
v_gene: TRBV6-6; j_gene: TRBJ2-3; d_gene: .; abundance: .; CDR3aa: CASRSSGSDTQYF
v_gene: TRBV4-3; j_gene: TRBJ2-5; d_gene: .; abundance: .; CDR3aa: CASSQGAGPGRLETQYF
v_gene: TRBV27; j_gene: TRBJ1-1; d_gene: .; abundance: .; CDR3aa: CASSLREGNTEAFF
v_gene: TRBV2; j_gene: TRBJ2-7; d_gene: TRBD1; abundance: .; CDR3aa: CASSDVGQGLYEQYF
v_gene: TRBV7-6; j_gene: TRBJ2-1; d_gene: TRBD2; abundance: .; CDR3aa: CASSYRLAGAREGNEQFF
v_gene: TRBV14; j_gene: TRBJ1-2; d_gene: .; abundance: .; CDR3aa: CASSQDAWGDSYGYTF
v_gene: TRBV7-9; j_gene: TRBJ1-2; d_gene: .; abundance: .; CDR3aa: CASSLPGHTNYTF
v_gene: TRBV24-1; j_gene: TRBJ1-6; d_gene: .; abundance: .; CDR3aa: CATSDPAGGPDSPLHF
v_gene: TRBV21-1; j_gene: TRBJ1-2; d_gene: .; abundance: .; CDR3aa: CASTSKDSRRANYGYTF
v_gene: TRBV6-5; j_gene: TRBJ2-1; d_gene: TRBD2; abundance: once; CDR3aa: CASSSSRGGLNEQFF
v_gene: TRBV5-4; j_gene: TRBJ1-2; d_gene: .; abundance: .; CDR3aa: CASSLPGQGYTF
v_gene: TRBV7-9; j_gene: TRBJ1-6; d_gene: .; abundance: .; CDR3aa: CASSLGLSPLHF
v_gene: TRBV29-1; j_gene: TRBJ1-1; d_gene: .; abundance: .; CDR3aa: CSATEFRGTEAFF
v_gene: TRBV6-5; j_gene: TRBJ2-7; d_gene: .; abundance: .; CDR3aa: CASRVRSFYEQYF
v_gene: TRBV6-5; j_gene: TRBJ1-2; d_gene: .; abundance: few; CDR3aa: CASSFGPNYGYTF
v_gene: TRBV2; j_gene: TRBJ1-1; d_gene: .; abundance: few; CDR3aa: CASKKGENTEAFF
v_gene: TRBV29-1; j_gene: TRBJ1-1; d_gene: .; abundance: few; CDR3aa: CSATGHTEAFF
v_gene: TRBV19; j_gene: TRBJ1-2; d_gene: .; abundance: .; CDR3aa: CASSMTGGRTYGYTF
v_gene: TRBV7-9; j_gene: TRBJ1-1; d_gene: .; abundance: .; CDR3aa: CASSFWGDAFF
v_gene: TRBV9; j_gene: TRBJ1-3; d_gene: TRBD1; abundance: .; CDR3aa: CASSARGLVGNTIYF
v_gene: TRBV4-1; j_gene: TRBJ2-1; d_gene: TRBD1; abundance: .; CDR3aa: CASRRPGQGAGEQFF
v_gene: TRBV7-6; j_gene: TRBJ2-3; d_gene: TRBD2; abundance: once; CDR3aa: CASSRSGGADPNTQYF
v_gene: TRBV14; j_gene: TRBJ2-3; d_gene: TRBD2; abundance: .; CDR3aa: CASSPRLAGGRLLTDTQYF
v_gene: TRBV6-5; j_gene: TRBJ1-6; d_gene: .; abundance: .; CDR3aa: CAMRDMIGSPLHF
v_gene: TRBV29-1; j_gene: TRBJ1-2; d_gene: TRBD1; abundance: few; CDR3aa: CSGLEGTGYGYTF
v_gene: TRBV7-6; j_gene: TRBJ2-5; d_gene: TRBD2; abundance: .; CDR3aa: CASSFPSGLAGGQQETQYF
v_gene: TRBV12-3/TRBV12-4; j_gene: TRBJ1-1; d_gene: .; abundance: .; CDR3aa: CASSLEIIEAFF
v_gene: TRBV20-1; j_gene: TRBJ1-3; d_gene: TRBD1; abundance: .; CDR3aa: CSASSGTGPNTIYF
v_gene: TRBV20-1; j_gene: TRBJ2-7; d_gene: .; abundance: .; CDR3aa: CSASFVQGGYEQYF
v_gene: TRBV7-2; j_gene: TRBJ1-5; d_gene: .; abundance: .; CDR3aa: CASSPQRNQPQHF
v_gene: TRBV28; j_gene: TRBJ1-2; d_gene: .; abundance: .; CDR3aa: CASSFGQGMGYTF
v_gene: TRBV6-5; j_gene: TRBJ1-5; d_gene: TRBD1; abundance: .; CDR3aa: CASRGQGVSNQPQHF
v_gene: TRBV7-2; j_gene: TRBJ1-2; d_gene: TRBD1; abundance: .; CDR3aa: CASSLQQGAYGYTF
v_gene: TRBV19; j_gene: TRBJ1-2; d_gene: TRBD1; abundance: .; CDR3aa: CASSSFRQGGLYGYTF
v_gene: TRBV5-4; j_gene: TRBJ1-1; d_gene: .; abundance: .; CDR3aa: CASSLAGSMNTEAFF
v_gene: TRBV18; j_gene: TRBJ2-1; d_gene: TRBD2; abundance: .; CDR3aa: CASSTSGGNNEQFF
v_gene: TRBV6-5; j_gene: TRBJ1-3; d_gene: .; abundance: .; CDR3aa: CASRLGDSGNTIYF
v_gene: TRBV5-1; j_gene: TRBJ2-7; d_gene: TRBD2; abundance: .; CDR3aa: CASSLTSGASYEQYF
v_gene: TRBV6-5; j_gene: TRBJ1-4; d_gene: .; abundance: .; CDR3aa: CASSYSRGEKLFF
v_gene: TRBV13; j_gene: TRBJ2-3; d_gene: TRBD2; abundance: .; CDR3aa: CASSLGLAGGFTDTQYF
v_gene: TRBV7-6; j_gene: TRBJ1-1; d_gene: .; abundance: .; CDR3aa: CASILRGGRAGTEAFF
v_gene: TRBV11-2; j_gene: TRBJ2-1; d_gene: TRBD2; abundance: .; CDR3aa: CASSLGSGGAGNEQFF
v_gene: TRBV10-3; j_gene: TRBJ1-2; d_gene: .; abundance: .; CDR3aa: CAISDSTARGYTF
v_gene: TRBV5-1; j_gene: TRBJ2-7; d_gene: TRBD1; abundance: few; CDR3aa: CASSPRDRVDLGGEQYF
v_gene: TRBV7-9; j_gene: TRBJ2-1; d_gene: .; abundance: .; CDR3aa: CASSLRPEQFF
v_gene: TRBV7-3; j_gene: TRBJ1-1; d_gene: .; abundance: .; CDR3aa: CASSAQGVNTEAFF
v_gene: TRBV7-2; j_gene: TRBJ1-3; d_gene: TRBD1; abundance: .; CDR3aa: CASSPGQGAGNTIYF